This T cell receptor (beta chain) was observed in a study of T cells in Graves' hyperthyroidism and ophthalmopathy. As for the study in general: Peripheral blood was obtained at initial diagnosis, preceding any treatment. Study results and limitations: Within blood appeared most thyroid clonotypes that had expanded above 0.001.

This clonotype showed up many times. Its antigen is unidentified. Just one base apart from a much larger clone, this may be a read error. Researchers amplified the TCR beta CDR3 regions from RNA transcripts. The TCR CDR3 was amplified in a first-round RT-PCR using the HTBI primer set. Each CDR3 protein gets one entry after TCRdb re-called the multiplex PCR reads with MiXCR. The sample lists about 350,000 distinct CDR3 sequences; 15% to 20% were seen once. Germline loops: CDR1 MNHEY, CDR2 SVGEGT. The J segment lost 2 bases and the V segment lost 7 bases, leaving 7 bases of the junction unmatched. The CDR3 is 14 residues long.

This TCR was recovered from a woman in her forties with Graves' ophthalmopathy. The chain uses TRBV6-2 or TRBV6-3 and TRBJ2-7; 8 bases fit TRBD1. The sequenced material came from blood. Written as DNA, the CDR3 is TGTGCCAGCAACCCCGGGACAGGCCCCTACGAGCAGTACTTC. It translates to CASNPGTGPYEQYF.